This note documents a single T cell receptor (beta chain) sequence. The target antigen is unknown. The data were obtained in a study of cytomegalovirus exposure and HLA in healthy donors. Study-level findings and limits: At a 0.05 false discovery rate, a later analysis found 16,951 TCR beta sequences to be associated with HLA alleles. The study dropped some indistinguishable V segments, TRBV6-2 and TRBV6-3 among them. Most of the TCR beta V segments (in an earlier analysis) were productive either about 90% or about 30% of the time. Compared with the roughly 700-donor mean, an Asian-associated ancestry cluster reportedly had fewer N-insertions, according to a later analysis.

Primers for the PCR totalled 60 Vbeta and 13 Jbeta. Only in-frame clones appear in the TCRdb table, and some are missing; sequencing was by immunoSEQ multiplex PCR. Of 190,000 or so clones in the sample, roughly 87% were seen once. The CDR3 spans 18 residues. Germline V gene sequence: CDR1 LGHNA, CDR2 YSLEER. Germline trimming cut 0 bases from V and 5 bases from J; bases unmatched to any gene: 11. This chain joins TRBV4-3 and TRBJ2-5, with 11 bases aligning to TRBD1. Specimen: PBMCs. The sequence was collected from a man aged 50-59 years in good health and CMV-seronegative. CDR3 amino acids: CASSQDLGQGVFWETQYF. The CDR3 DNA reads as TGCGCCAGCAGCCAAGACCTGGGACAGGGGGTTTTTTGGGAGACCCAGTACTTC.